A single sample is the source of the 29 T cell receptor beta chains below, sequenced in a study of blood T cell repertoires in COVID-19 (dated by TCRdb to about 2020). Library construction relied on the immunoSEQ multiplex PCR assay. The table comes from immuneACCESS by way of TCRdb, which keeps in-frame sequences with V and J called. Part of the clones is missing from these tables; in studies checked, under half for an unresolved V gene and the rest for unknown reasons. Within this sample are about 120,000 clones, with around 80% of them counted one time only. The ten biggest clones cover less than 8% of the sample. Input material: peripheral blood. The receptors come from a man in his sixties or seventies with active or convalescent COVID-19.

V is TRBV5-1 and J is TRBJ1-3, with 7 bases fitting TRBD1. Germline lookup yields CDR1 SGHRS and CDR2 YFSETQ. CDR3 length: 14 amino acids. The V segment lost 3 bases and the J segment 4 bases; nucleotides outside the gene matches: 4. The CDR3 DNA follows: TGCGCCAGCAGCTCGGGGACAGTAGGAAACACCATATATTTT. Amino acids: CASSSGTVGNTIYF.

The J gene is TRBJ1-1, the V gene TRBV12-5; D possibly corresponds to TRBD1 (5 bases). CDR3 size: 13 residues. Germline loops: CDR1 LGHNT, CDR2 FRNRAP. The V gene lost 7 bases and the J gene lost 6 bases, with 15 bases spanning the gap. The CDR3 nucleotides read TGTGCTAGTGCCAGGGCGACAGTAGCTGAAGCTTTCTTT. It encodes CASARATVAEAFF.

The chain has TRBV10-3 and TRBJ1-4; TRBD1 might be the D (5 bases). V shed 4 bases and J shed 0 bases, with 9 bases lying between them. The CDR3 totals 15 residues. Germline V CDR1 and CDR2: ENHRY, SYGVKD. The CDR3 region has the DNA TGTGCCATCAGTGCTACAGGAACAACTAATGAAAAACTGTTTTTT. Translating gives CAISATGTTNEKLFF.

V usage is TRBV5-1 and J usage is TRBJ2-2; 9 bases fit TRBD1. The CDR3 has 14 residues. The germline CDR1 and CDR2 sequences are SGHRS and YFSETQ. V was clipped by 3 bases and J by 7 bases; unmatched bases: 4. CDR3 sequence: CASSWDRVNGELFF. DNA for the CDR3: TGCGCCAGCAGCTGGGACAGGGTTAACGGGGAGCTGTTTTTT. Based on the CDR3 plus reference TRBV5-1 and TRBJ2-2, the full variable domain is KAGVTQTPRYLIKTRGQQVTLSCSPISGHRSVSWYQQTPGQGLQFLFEYFSETQRNKGNFPGRFSGRQFSNSRSEMNVSTLELGDSALYLCASSWDRVNGELFFGEGSRLTVL.

The chain carries TRBV5-4 and TRBJ2-5; 12 nucleotides match TRBD2. Germline assignment: CDR1 SGHNT and CDR2 YYREEE (reference sequence). CDR3 length equals 16 residues. V shed 3 bases, J shed 5 bases, and the junction held 8 bases outside the gene matches. CDR3 sequence (DNA): TGTGCCAGCAGCTCGGAACTAGCGGGGGGTAGGGAGACCCAGTACTTC. Translated, it gives CASSSELAGGRETQYF. The full variable domain, with the rest looked up from reference TRBV5-4 and TRBJ2-5, is ETGVTQSPTHLIKTRGQQVTLRCSSQSGHNTVSWYQQALGQGPQFIFQYYREEENGRGNFPPRFSGLQFPNYSSELNVNALELDDSALYLCASSSELAGGRETQYFGPGTRLLVL.

The V call is TRBV7-2, the J call TRBJ2-1; 9 nucleotides line up with TRBD2. Germline values: CDR1 SGHTA, CDR2 FQGNSA. The CDR3 consists of 14 residues. Trimming took 7 bases from V and 10 from J; bases not matched to a gene: 11. The CDR3 loop reads CASTRQRGAEEQFF. CDR3 coding DNA: TGTGCCAGCACCCGGCAGCGGGGGGCCGAAGAGCAGTTCTTC.

This clone was counted a single time. Other DNA sequences in this sample translate to the same CDR3. The CDR3 bases are TGTGCCAGCAGCTTAGGGGGAGGGAATGAGCAGTTCTTC. Translated, it gives CASSLGGGNEQFF. The chain joins TRBV11-2 to TRBJ2-1; 7 nucleotides align to TRBD2. Per the germline V gene, CDR1 is SGHAT and CDR2 is FQNNGV. This CDR3 is 13 amino acids long. V lost 1 base and J lost 7; bases outside the gene matches: 1. The complete variable domain, with remaining parts taken from reference TRBV11-2 and TRBJ2-1, reads EAGVAQSPRYKIIEKRQSVAFWCNPISGHATLYWYQQILGQGPKLLIQFQNNGVVDDSQLPKDRFSAERLKGVDSTLKIQPAKLEDSAVYLCASSLGGGNEQFFGPGTRLTVL.

This chain uses TRBV19 with TRBJ2-5, with 9 bases that match TRBD1. CDR3 length equals 15 residues. Losses at the gene ends were 6 bases for V and 5 bases for J; bases not matched to a gene: 10. The V gene's germline CDR1 is LNHDA and CDR2 SQIVND (reference sequence). CDR3: CASRPQGAWDETQYF. The DNA for the CDR3 is TGTGCCAGTAGACCACAGGGGGCTTGGGATGAGACCCAGTACTTC.

The rearrangement joins TRBV3-1 (or the pseudogene TRBV3-2) to TRBJ1-6, with a tentative D call TRBD1 (5 bases). The CDR3 totals 14 residues. CDR1 and CDR2 (germline): LGHDT, YNNKEL (reference sequence). V shed 1 base and J shed 9 bases, with 10 bases lying between them. CDR3 sequence (DNA): TGTGCCAGCAGCCAAGCTGCAGGGTGTTCACCCCTCCACTTT. Translated, it gives CASSQAAGCSPLHF.

The chain employs TRBV7-2 and TRBJ2-3; 9 bases agree with TRBD2. The CDR3 is 15 amino acids. Germline CDR1 SGHTA, CDR2 FQGNSA. V dropped 5 bases and J dropped 1; count of bases not matched to a gene: 4. CDR3: CASSRRGGGTDTQYF. CDR3 DNA sequence: TGTGCCAGCAGCCGGCGGGGGGGTGGCACAGATACGCAGTATTTT. Variable domain in full (rest from reference TRBV7-2 and TRBJ2-3): GAGVSQSPSNKVTEKGKDVELRCDPISGHTALYWYRQSLGQGLEFLIYFQGNSAPDKSGLPSDRFSAERTGGSVSTLTIQRTQQEDSAVYLCASSRRGGGTDTQYFGPGTRLTVL.

About this clone itself: Other nucleotide sequences from this sample produce the same CDR3. V gene TRBV18 combines with J gene TRBJ1-1; no reliable D call. Trimming removed 0 bases from V and 3 bases from J, with 5 bases in between. The CDR3 spans 13 residues. Germline V CDR1 and CDR2: KGHSH, LQKENI. CDR3 region: CASSPPGDTEAFF. CDR3 coding DNA: TGTGCCAGCTCACCACCGGGAGACACTGAAGCTTTCTTT. Full variable domain (missing parts from reference TRBV18 and TRBJ1-1): NAGVMQNPRHLVRRRGQEARLRCSPMKGHSHVYWYRQLPEEGLKFMVYLQKENIIDESGMPKERFSAEFPKEGPSILRIQQVVRGDSAAYFCASSPPGDTEAFFGQGTRLTVV.

The chain joins TRBV7-2 to TRBJ2-2, with D unclear. The CDR3 is 14 residues long. The germline V gene encodes CDR1 SGHTA and CDR2 FQGNSA. The V end lost 1 base, the J end lost 1 base, and 4 bases lay between the germline ends. The CDR3 here is CASSLDWNTGELFF. The CDR3 coding sequence is TGTGCCAGCAGCTTAGACTGGAACACCGGGGAGCTGTTTTTT.

This chain links TRBV2 with TRBJ2-2, with D possibly TRBD1 on 6 matching bases. CDR1 and CDR2 (germline): SNHLY, FYNNEI. This CDR3 spans 14 amino acids. V lost 5 bases and J 6 bases, leaving 13 bases between the germline ends. This CDR3 is CASSRKQGSGELFF. CDR3 nucleotide sequence: TGTGCCAGCAGTCGAAAACAGGGTTCCGGGGAGCTGTTTTTT.

The chain combines TRBV6-1 with TRBJ1-1; D is unclear. The CDR3 has 15 residues. Germline CDR1 reads MNHNS; CDR2 reads SASEGT. V was clipped by 1 base and J by 5 bases, with 14 bases between them. The CDR3 DNA reads TGTGCCAGCAGTGAAGAGGAGGGTATAGGTACTGAAGCTTTCTTT. It yields the protein CASSEEEGIGTEAFF.

The V and J genes are TRBV5-6 and TRBJ2-3; 13 bases match TRBD2. Germline V gene data show CDR1 as SGHDT and CDR2 as YYEEEE. The V segment lost 6 bases and the J segment 5 bases; nucleotides outside the gene matches: 6. The CDR3 runs 15 residues. The CDR3 DNA sequence: TGTGCCAGCACCGAGACTAGCGGGAGGCAAGATACGCAGTATTTT. Translation: CASTETSGRQDTQYF. Supplemented by reference TRBV5-6 and TRBJ2-3, the full variable domain reads DAGVTQSPTHLIKTRGQQVTLRCSPKSGHDTVSWYQQALGQGPQFIFQYYEEEERQRGNFPDRFSGHQFPNYSSELNVNALLLGDSALYLCASTETSGRQDTQYFGPGTRLTVL.

This sequence joins TRBV7-2 and TRBJ2-5, with 9 bases aligning to TRBD2. V lost 4 bases and J lost 5; bases outside the gene matches: 8. Germline V gene data show CDR1 as SGHTA and CDR2 as FQGNSA. This CDR3 contains 15 residues. The CDR3 nucleotides are TGTGCCAGCAGCTATATAGCGGGGGCGGGGGAGACCCAGTACTTC. Its translation is CASSYIAGAGETQYF.

The chain recombines TRBV19 with TRBJ2-3, with 7 bases aligning to TRBD2. Germline CDR1 is LNHDA and CDR2 is SQIVND (reference sequence). The CDR3 contains 15 residues. V dropped 1 base and J dropped 3; count of bases not matched to a gene: 4. CDR3 nucleotides: TGTGCCAGTAGTATAGGACCGGGGGGAACAGATACGCAGTATTTT. This gives the protein CASSIGPGGTDTQYF. Full variable domain (missing parts from reference TRBV19 and TRBJ2-3): DGGITQSPKYLFRKEGQNVTLSCEQNLNHDAMYWYRQDPGQGLRLIYYSQIVNDFQKGDIAEGYSVSREKKESFPLTVTSAQKNPTAFYLCASSIGPGGTDTQYFGPGTRLTVL.

The chain couples TRBV28 to TRBJ2-7; D is ambiguous. The CDR3 contains 11 residues. The germline V gene has CDR1 MDHEN and CDR2 SYDVKM. Trimming cost V 2 bases and J 6 bases, with 5 bases left between them. The CDR3 nucleotides read TGTGCCAGCAGTTTACAATCCGAGCAGTACTTC. It yields the protein CASSLQSEQYF.

CDR3 amino acids: CASSLIGQGDYEQYF. In DNA, the CDR3 is TGTGCCAGCAGTTTAATCGGACAGGGCGATTACGAGCAGTACTTC. The chain is built from TRBV28 and TRBJ2-7; 8 bases align to TRBD1. The CDR3 has 15 amino acids. Germline assignment: CDR1 MDHEN and CDR2 SYDVKM. J lost 4 bases, V lost 2 bases, and 7 bases had no gene match.

CDR3 nucleotide sequence: TGTGCCAGTAGTGACACCCGCAATCAGCCCCAGCATTTT. Its translation is CASSDTRNQPQHF. The J gene is TRBJ1-5, the V gene TRBV19; unclear D gene. Germline V lookup: CDR1 LNHDA, CDR2 SQIVND (reference sequence). The CDR3 totals 13 residues. V shed 5 bases and J shed 2 bases, with 7 bases lying between them.

CDR3 nucleotides: TGTGCCAGCGGGGACTTGGGGAACACCATATATTTT. This sequence encodes CASGDLGNTIYF. The chain uses TRBV19 and TRBJ1-3; D may be TRBD1 (5 bases). Germline V gene sequence: CDR1 LNHDA, CDR2 SQIVND (reference sequence). Trimming took off 9 bases at V and 7 bases at J, with 13 bases between the two ends. The CDR3 consists of 12 residues.

The genes are TRBV7-9 and TRBJ2-1, with TRBD2 matching 10 bases. V lost 2 bases and J lost 5; bases outside the gene matches: 9. Per the germline V gene, CDR1 is SEHNR and CDR2 is FQNEAQ (reference sequence). The CDR3 totals 17 residues. The CDR3 region has the DNA TGTGCCAGCAGCTTACCGCCCCGACTAGCGGGCCACAATGAGCAGTTCTTC. Encoded protein: CASSLPPRLAGHNEQFF.

The chain links TRBV27 to TRBJ1-2, with no clear D. Germline CDR1 MNHEY, CDR2 SMNVEV (reference sequence). The CDR3 sequence is 14 residues long. The V and J ends lost 9 bases and 2 bases respectively, with 16 bases between them. The CDR3 DNA sequence: TGTGCCAGTCGGACGACGGGGAGCAACTATGGCTACACCTTC. It yields the protein CASRTTGSNYGYTF.

The chain carries TRBV2 and TRBJ1-1; D is unclear. Between the trimmed V and J ends, which lost 4 bases and 0 bases, there was a span of 6 bases. Germline values: CDR1 SNHLY, CDR2 FYNNEI. The CDR3 has 13 residues. CDR3 amino acids: CASSGEVNTEAFF. The CDR3, as DNA: TGTGCCAGCAGTGGGGAGGTGAACACTGAAGCTTTCTTT.

V and J are TRBV5-6 and TRBJ1-5; the match to TRBD1 covers 8 bases. After removal of 2 bases from V and 7 bases from J, the junction contained 5 bases not matched to a gene. Germline V gives CDR1 SGHDT, CDR2 YYEEEE. The length of the CDR3 is 14 residues. The CDR3 nucleotides are TGTGCCAGCAGCTTCTCAGGGGGCTGGCAGCCCCAGCATTTT. Amino acids: CASSFSGGWQPQHF.

This clone showed up just once. V and J are TRBV28 and TRBJ2-1; 8 nucleotides align to TRBD2. This CDR3 comprises 16 residues. V shed 4 bases and J 6 bases; nucleotides not matched to a gene: 11. From germline, CDR1 is MDHEN and CDR2 SYDVKM. CDR3 residues: CASSSQGVREANEQFF. CDR3 nucleotide sequence: TGTGCCAGCAGTTCCCAAGGGGTGCGGGAGGCCAATGAGCAGTTCTTC.

This rearrangement joins TRBV5-1 to TRBJ2-7; 8 bases agree with TRBD1. V lost 3 bases, J lost 5 bases, and 7 bases stayed unmatched. This CDR3 is built from 14 residues. Germline CDR1 reads SGHRS; CDR2 reads YFSETQ. CDR3 bases: TGCGCCAGCAGCTGGGCAGGGGGCGGGGACGAGCAGTACTTC. Its protein is CASSWAGGGDEQYF.

CDR3 DNA: TGTGCCAGCAGGGGGCTAAGCGGGGGGTCAGATACGCAGTATTTT. It encodes CASRGLSGGSDTQYF. The chain carries TRBV6-1 and TRBJ2-3, with 9 nucleotides matching TRBD2. V lost 6 bases to trimming and J lost 4 bases; unmatched junction nucleotides: 8. This CDR3 is built from 15 residues. Germline CDR1 is MNHNS and CDR2 is SASEGT.

The chain recombines TRBV24-1 with TRBJ2-1, with 10 bases aligning to TRBD2. Germline-derived CDR1 and CDR2 are KGHDR and SFDVKD. The length of the CDR3 is 17 residues. Trimming at V came to 1 base and at J to 8 bases, leaving 10 bases not matched to a gene. The CDR3 DNA reads TGTGCCACCAGTGATTTCGCTTCGCTAGCGGGAGTCGATGAGCAGTTCTTC. Its translation is CATSDFASLAGVDEQFF.